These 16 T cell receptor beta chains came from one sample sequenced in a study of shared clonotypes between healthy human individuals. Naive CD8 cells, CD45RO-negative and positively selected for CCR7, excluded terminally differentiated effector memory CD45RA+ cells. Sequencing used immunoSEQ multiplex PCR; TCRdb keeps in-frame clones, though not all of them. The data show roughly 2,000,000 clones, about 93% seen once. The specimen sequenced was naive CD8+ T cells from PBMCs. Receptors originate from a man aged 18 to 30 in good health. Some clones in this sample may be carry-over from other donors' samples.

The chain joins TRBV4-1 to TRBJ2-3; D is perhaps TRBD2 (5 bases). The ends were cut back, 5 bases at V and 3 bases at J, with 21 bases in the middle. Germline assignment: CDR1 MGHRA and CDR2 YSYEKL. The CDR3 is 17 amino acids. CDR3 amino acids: CASSDYPPGIVTDTQYF. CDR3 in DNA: TGCGCCAGCAGCGACTATCCTCCGGGGATCGTGACAGATACGCAGTATTTT.

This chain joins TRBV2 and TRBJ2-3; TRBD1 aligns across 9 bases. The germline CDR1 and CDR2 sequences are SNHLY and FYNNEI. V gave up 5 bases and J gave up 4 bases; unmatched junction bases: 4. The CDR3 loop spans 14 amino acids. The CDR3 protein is CASSQQGASDTQYF. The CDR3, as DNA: TGTGCCAGCAGTCAACAGGGGGCGTCAGATACGCAGTATTTT.

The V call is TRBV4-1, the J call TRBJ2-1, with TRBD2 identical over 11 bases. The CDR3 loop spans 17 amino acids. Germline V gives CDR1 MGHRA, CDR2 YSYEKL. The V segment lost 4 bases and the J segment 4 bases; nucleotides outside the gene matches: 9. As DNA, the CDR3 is TGCGCCAGCAGCCGCTGGACCGGGACTAGCGGTTACAATGAGCAGTTCTTC. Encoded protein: CASSRWTGTSGYNEQFF.

As DNA, the CDR3 is TGCGCCAGCAGCCAAGAACCGTGGCTACCCCTACCTCGGGAGCAGTTCTTC. It translates to CASSQEPWLPLPREQFF. The chain couples TRBV4-1 to TRBJ2-1; D call uncertain. The germline V gene encodes CDR1 MGHRA and CDR2 YSYEKL. The CDR3 length is 17 residues. Trimming removed 0 bases at V and 10 bases at J, with 22 bases between.

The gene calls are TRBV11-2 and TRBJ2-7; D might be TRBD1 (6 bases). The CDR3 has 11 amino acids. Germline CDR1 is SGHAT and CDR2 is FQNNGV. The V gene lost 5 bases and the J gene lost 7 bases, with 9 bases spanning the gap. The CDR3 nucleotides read TGTGCCAGCAGCCCGGGGACAGAGCAGTACTTC. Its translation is CASSPGTEQYF.

The CDR3 sequence: CATRGGSNQPQHF. DNA for the CDR3: TGTGCCACCCGGGGGGGCAGTAATCAGCCCCAGCATTTT. The rearrangement links TRBV6-1 to TRBJ1-5; D might be TRBD1 (6 bases). CDR3 size: 13 residues. From germline, CDR1 is MNHNS and CDR2 SASEGT. The V end was cut by 10 bases, the J end by 4 bases, with 14 bases between.

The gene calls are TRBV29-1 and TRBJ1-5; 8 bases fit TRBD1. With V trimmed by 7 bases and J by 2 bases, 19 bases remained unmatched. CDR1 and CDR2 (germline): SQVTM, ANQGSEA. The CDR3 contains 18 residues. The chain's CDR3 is CSALTYWTGSGGNQPQHF. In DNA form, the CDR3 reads TGCAGCGCCCTAACTTATTGGACAGGGAGTGGGGGCAATCAGCCCCAGCATTTT.

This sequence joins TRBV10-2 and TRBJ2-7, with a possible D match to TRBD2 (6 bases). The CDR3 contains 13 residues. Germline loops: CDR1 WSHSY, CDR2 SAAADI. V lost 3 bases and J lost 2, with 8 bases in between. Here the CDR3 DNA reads TGCGCCAGCAGTGACAGGACTACCTACGAGCAGTACTTC. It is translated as CASSDRTTYEQYF.

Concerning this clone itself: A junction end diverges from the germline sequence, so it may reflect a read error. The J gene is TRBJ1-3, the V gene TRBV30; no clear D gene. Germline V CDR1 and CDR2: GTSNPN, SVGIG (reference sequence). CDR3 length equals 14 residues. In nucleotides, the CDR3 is TGTGCCTGGAGCATGGGCAGCTCTGGAAACACCATGTATTTT. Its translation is CAWSMGSSGNTMYF.

The CDR3 bases are TGTGCCACCAGCCTCACTAGCGGGAGTTTATATGAGCAGTTCTTC. Translation gives CATSLTSGSLYEQFF. The chain employs TRBV15 and TRBJ2-1, with 11 bases fitting TRBD2. The trim removed 5 bases at V and 8 bases at J, leaving 8 bases unmatched. Germline CDR1 is LNHNV and CDR2 is YYDKDF (reference sequence). CDR3 length equals 15 residues.

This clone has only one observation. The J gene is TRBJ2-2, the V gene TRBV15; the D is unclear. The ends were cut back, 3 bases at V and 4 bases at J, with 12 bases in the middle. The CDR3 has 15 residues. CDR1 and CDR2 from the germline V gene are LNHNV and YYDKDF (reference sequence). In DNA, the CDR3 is TGTGCCACCAGCAGCCCCGGAGTGAGCACCGGGGAGCTGTTTTTT. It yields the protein CATSSPGVSTGELFF. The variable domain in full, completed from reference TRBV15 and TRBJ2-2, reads DAMVIQNPRYQVTQFGKPVTLSCSQTLNHNVMYWYQQKSSQAPKLLFHYYDKDFNNEADTPDNFQSRRPNTSFCFLDIRSPGLGDTAMYLCATSSPGVSTGELFFGEGSRLTVL.

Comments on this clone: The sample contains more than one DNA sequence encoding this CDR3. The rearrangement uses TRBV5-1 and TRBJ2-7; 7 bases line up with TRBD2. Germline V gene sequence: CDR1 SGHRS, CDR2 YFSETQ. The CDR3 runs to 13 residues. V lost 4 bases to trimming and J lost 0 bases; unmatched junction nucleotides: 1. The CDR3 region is CASSGGSSYEQYF. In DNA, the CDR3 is TGCGCCAGCAGCGGCGGGAGCTCCTACGAGCAGTACTTC.

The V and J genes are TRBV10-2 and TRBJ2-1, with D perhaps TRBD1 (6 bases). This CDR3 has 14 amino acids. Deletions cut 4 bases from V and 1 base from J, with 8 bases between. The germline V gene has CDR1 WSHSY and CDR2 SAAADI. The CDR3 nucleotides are TGCGCCAGCAGTGCTGACAGGTCCTACAATGAGCAGTTCTTC. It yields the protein CASSADRSYNEQFF.

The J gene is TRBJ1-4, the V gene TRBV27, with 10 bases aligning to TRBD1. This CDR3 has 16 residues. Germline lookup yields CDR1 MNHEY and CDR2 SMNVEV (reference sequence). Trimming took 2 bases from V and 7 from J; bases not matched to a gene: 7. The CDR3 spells CASSLVQGTGAEKLFF. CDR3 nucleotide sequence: TGTGCCAGCAGTTTAGTTCAGGGGACAGGGGCTGAAAAACTGTTTTTT.

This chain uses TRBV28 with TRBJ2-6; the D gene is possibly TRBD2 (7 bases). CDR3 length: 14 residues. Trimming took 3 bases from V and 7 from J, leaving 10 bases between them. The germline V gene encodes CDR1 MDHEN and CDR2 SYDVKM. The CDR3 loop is CASSFRGAANVLTF. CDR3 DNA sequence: TGTGCCAGCAGTTTTCGGGGGGCTGCCAACGTCCTGACTTTC.

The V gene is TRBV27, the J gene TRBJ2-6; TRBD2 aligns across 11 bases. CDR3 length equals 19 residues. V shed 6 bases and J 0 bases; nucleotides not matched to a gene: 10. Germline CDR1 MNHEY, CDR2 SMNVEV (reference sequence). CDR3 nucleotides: TGTGCCAGCAGCTCCAGATCGGGACTAGCGGTCTCTGGGGCCAACGTCCTGACTTTC. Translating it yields CASSSRSGLAVSGANVLTF. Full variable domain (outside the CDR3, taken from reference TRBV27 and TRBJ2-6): EAQVTQNPRYLITVTGKKLTVTCSQNMNHEYMSWYRQDPGLGLRQIYYSMNVEVTDKGDVPEGYKVSRKEKRNFPLILESPSPNQTSLYFCASSSRSGLAVSGANVLTFGAGSRLTVL.